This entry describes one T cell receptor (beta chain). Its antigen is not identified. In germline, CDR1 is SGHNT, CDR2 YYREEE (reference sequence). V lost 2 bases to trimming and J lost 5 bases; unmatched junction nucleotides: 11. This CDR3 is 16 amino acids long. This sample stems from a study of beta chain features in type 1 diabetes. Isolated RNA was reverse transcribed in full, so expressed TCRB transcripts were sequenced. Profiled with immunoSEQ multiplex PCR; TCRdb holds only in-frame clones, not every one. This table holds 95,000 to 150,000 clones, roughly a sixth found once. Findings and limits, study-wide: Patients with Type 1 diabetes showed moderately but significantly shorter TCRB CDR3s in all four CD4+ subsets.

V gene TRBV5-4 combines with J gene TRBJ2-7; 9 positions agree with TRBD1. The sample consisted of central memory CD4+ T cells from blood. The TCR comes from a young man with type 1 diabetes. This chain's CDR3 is CASSFRSPGQGNEQYF. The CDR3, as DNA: TGTGCCAGCAGCTTTCGTTCTCCGGGACAGGGAAACGAGCAGTACTTC. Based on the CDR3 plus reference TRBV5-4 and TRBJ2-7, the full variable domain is ETGVTQSPTHLIKTRGQQVTLRCSSQSGHNTVSWYQQALGQGPQFIFQYYREEENGRGNFPPRFSGLQFPNYSSELNVNALELDDSALYLCASSFRSPGQGNEQYFGPGTRLTVT.